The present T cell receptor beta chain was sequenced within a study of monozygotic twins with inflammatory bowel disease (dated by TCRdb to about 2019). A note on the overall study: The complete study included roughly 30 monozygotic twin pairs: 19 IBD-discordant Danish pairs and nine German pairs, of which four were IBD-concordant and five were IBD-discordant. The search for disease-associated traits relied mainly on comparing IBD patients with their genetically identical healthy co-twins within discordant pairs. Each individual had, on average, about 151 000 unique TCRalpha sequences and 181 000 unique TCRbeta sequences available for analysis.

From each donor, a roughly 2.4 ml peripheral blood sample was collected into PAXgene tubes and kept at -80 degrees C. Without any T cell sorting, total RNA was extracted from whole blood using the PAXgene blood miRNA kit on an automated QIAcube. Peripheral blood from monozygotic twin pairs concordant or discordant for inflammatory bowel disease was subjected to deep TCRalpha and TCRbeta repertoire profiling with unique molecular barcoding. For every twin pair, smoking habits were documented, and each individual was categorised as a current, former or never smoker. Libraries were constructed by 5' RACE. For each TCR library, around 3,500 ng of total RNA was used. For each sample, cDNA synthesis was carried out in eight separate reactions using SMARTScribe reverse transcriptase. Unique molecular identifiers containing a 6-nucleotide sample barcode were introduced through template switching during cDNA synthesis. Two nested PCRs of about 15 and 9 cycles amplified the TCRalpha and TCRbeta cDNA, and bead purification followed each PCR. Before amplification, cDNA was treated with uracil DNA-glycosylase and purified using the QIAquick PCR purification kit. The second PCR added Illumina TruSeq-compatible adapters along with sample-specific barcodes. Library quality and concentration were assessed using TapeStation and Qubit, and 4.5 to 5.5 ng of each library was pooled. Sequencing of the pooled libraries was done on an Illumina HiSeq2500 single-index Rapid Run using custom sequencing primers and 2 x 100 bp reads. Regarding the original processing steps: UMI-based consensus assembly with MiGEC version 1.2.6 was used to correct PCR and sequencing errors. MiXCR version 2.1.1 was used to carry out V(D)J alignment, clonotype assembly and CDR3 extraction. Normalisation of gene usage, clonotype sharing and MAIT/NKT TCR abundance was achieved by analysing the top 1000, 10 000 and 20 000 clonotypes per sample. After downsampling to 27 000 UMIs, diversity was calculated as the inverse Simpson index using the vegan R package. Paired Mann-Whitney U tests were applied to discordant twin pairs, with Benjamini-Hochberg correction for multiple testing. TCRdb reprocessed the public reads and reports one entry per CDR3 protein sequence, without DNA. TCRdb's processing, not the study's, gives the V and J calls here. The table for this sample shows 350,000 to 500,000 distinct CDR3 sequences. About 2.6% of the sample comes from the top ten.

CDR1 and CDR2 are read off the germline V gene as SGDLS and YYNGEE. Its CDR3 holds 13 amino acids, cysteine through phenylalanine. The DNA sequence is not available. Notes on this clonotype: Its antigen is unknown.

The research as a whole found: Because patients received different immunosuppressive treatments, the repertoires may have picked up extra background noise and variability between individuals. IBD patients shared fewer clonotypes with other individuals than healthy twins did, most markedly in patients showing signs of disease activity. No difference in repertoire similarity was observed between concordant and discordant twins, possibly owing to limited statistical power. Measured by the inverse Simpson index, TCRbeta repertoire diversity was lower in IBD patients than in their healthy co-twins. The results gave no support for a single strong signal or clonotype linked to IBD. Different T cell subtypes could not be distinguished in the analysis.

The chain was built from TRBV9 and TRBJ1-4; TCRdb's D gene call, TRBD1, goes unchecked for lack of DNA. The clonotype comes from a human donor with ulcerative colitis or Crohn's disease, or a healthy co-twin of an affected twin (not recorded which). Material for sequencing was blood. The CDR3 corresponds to CASSVTDREKLFF.